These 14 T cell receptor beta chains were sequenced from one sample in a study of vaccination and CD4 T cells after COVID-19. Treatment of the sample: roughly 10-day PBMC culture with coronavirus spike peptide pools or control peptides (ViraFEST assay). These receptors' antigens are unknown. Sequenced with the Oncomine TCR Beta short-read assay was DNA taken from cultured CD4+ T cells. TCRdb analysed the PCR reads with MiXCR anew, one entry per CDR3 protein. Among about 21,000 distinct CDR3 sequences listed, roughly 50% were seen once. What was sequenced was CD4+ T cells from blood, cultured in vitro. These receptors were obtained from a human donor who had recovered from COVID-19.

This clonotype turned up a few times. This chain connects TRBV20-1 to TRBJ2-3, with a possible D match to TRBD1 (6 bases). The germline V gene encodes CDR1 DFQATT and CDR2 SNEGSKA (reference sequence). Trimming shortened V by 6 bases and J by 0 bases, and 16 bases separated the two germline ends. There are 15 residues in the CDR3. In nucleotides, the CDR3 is TGCAGTGCAGAACAGGGTGCTCCTAGCACAGATACGCAGTATTTT. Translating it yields CSAEQGAPSTDTQYF.

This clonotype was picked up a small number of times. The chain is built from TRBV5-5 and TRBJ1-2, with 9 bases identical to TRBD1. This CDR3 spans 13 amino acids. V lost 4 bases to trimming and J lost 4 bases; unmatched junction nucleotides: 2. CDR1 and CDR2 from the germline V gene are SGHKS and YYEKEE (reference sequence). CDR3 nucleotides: TGTGCCAGCAGCCAACAGGGGGCCTATGGCTACACCTTC. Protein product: CASSQQGAYGYTF.

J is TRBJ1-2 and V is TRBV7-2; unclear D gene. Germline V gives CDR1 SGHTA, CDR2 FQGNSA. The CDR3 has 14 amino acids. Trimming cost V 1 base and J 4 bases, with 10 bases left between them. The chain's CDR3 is CASSLERLFYGYTF. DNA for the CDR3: TGTGCCAGCAGCTTAGAGAGACTTTTCTATGGCTACACCTTC.

The CDR3 nucleotides are TGTGCCAGCAGCTTTCCGGGACAGGTACGCCTAGGGCAGTACTTC. Translation: CASSFPGQVRLGQYF. The genes are TRBV7-8 and TRBJ2-7; 8 positions agree with TRBD1. CDR1 is SGHVS and CDR2 is FQNEAQ in the germline V gene. This CDR3 spans 15 amino acids. V was clipped by 3 bases and J by 9 bases; unmatched bases: 13.

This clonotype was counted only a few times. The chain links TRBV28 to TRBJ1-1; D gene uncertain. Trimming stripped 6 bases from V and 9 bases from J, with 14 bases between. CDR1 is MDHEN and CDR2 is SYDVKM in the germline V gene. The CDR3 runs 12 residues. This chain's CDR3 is CASSPSHMKAFF. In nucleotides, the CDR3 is TGTGCCAGCAGCCCATCCCATATGAAAGCTTTCTTT.

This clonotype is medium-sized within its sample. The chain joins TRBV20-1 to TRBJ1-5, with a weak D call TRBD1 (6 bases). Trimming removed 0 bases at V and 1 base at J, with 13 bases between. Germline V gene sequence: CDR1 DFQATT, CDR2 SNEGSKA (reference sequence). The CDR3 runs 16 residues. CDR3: CSARDPTGRSNQPQHF. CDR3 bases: TGCAGTGCTAGAGATCCGACAGGACGAAGCAATCAGCCCCAGCATTTT.

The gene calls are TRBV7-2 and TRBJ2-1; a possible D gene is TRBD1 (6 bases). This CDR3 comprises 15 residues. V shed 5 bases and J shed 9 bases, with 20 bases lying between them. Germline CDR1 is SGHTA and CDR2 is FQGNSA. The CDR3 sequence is CASSRDRRRPGEQFF. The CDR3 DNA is TGTGCCAGCAGCAGAGACAGGAGACGCCCCGGTGAGCAGTTCTTC.

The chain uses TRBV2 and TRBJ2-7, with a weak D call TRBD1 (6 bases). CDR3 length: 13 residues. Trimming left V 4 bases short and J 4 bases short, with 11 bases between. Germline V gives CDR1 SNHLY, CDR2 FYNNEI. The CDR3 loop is CASSVGALYEQYF. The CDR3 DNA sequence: TGTGCCAGCAGTGTGGGGGCTCTGTACGAGCAGTACTTC.

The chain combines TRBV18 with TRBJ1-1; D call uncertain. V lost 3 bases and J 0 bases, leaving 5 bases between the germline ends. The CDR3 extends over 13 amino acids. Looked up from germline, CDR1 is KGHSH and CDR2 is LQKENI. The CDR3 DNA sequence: TGTGCCAGCTCACCCGGGATGAACACTGAAGCTTTCTTT. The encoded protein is CASSPGMNTEAFF.

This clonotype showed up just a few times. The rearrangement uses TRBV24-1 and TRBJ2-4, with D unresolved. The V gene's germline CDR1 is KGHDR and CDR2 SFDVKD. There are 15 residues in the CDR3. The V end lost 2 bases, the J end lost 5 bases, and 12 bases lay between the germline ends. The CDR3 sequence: CATSDSTKGQNIQYF. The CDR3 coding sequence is TGTGCCACCAGTGATTCGACCAAGGGTCAAAACATTCAGTACTTC.

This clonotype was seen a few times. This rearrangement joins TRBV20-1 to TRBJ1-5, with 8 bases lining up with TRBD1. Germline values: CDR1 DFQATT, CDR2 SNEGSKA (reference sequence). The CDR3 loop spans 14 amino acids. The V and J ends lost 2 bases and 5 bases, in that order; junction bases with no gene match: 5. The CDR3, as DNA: TGCAGTGCTAGACAACAGGGGGGAGATCAGCCCCAGCATTTT. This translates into CSARQQGGDQPQHF.

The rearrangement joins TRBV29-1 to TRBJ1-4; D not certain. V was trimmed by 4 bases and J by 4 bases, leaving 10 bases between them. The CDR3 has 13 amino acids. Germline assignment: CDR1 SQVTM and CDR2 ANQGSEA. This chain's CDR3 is CSVAESSNEKLFF. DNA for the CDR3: TGCAGCGTTGCGGAATCGAGTAATGAAAAACTGTTTTTT.

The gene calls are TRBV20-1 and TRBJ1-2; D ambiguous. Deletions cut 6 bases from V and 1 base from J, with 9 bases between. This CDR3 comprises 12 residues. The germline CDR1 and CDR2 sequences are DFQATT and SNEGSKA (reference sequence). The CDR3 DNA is TGCAGTGCGGGTGGAGTTAACTATGGCTACACCTTC. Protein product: CSAGGVNYGYTF.

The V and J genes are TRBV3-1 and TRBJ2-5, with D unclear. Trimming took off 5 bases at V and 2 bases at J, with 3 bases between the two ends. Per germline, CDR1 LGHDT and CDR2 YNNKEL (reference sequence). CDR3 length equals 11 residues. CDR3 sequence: CASSKQETQYF. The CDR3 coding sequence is TGTGCCAGCAGCAAACAAGAGACCCAGTACTTC.